This TCR beta chain comes out of a study of blood T cell repertoires in COVID-19. Followed over time, Seattle patients had been enrolled while infection was active. As handled by the study authors: By means of reference gene primer amplification, nucleated cell counts were estimated. The assay was immunoSEQ multiplex PCR, and TCRdb's table has in-frame clones only and misses some. D and trimming come from the DNA, and the V and J calls and clone size come from that table. The sample lists 56,000 or so clones, 75% to 90% occurring once. The TCR originated in a woman aged 60-70 years with COVID-19, enrolled during active disease. Sequenced input: peripheral blood.

CDR3 in amino acids: CAYRTGNTGELFF. In nucleotides, the CDR3 is TGTGCCTATCGGACAGGGAACACCGGGGAGCTGTTTTTT. The chain combines TRBV30 with TRBJ2-2, with 7 positions matching TRBD1. Trimming removed 7 bases from V and 1 base from J; junction bases left unmatched: 3. The CDR3 length is 13 residues. CDR1 and CDR2 (germline): GTSNPN, SVGIG (reference sequence).